This T cell receptor (beta chain) is from a study of blood T cell repertoires in COVID-19. The wider study: The cDNA or gDNA used as material had been derived from T cells, B-cell-depleted T cells, or PBMCs.

V was pared by 4 bases and J by 3 bases, with 3 bases of the junction left unmatched. The CDR3 contains 14 residues. Germline V gene lookup returns CDR1 SEHNR and CDR2 FQNEAQ (reference sequence). Authors' methods: Estimates of nucleated cell counts were drawn from the amplification of reference gene primers. Clones were sequenced by immunoSEQ multiplex PCR, and TCRdb holds only the in-frame ones, with some missing. The V and J calls and clone size were taken over from that table, and D and trimming were inferred from the DNA. The data contain under 200,000 clones, approximately 85% of them singletons.

The rearrangement uses TRBV7-9 and TRBJ1-1, with TRBD1 identical over 9 bases. The receptor was derived from a woman over 75 with acute or convalescent COVID-19. Specimen: peripheral blood. The CDR3 DNA sequence: TGTGCCAGCAGCTCACAGGGGGCGGACACTGAAGCTTTCTTT. Translating gives CASSSQGADTEAFF.